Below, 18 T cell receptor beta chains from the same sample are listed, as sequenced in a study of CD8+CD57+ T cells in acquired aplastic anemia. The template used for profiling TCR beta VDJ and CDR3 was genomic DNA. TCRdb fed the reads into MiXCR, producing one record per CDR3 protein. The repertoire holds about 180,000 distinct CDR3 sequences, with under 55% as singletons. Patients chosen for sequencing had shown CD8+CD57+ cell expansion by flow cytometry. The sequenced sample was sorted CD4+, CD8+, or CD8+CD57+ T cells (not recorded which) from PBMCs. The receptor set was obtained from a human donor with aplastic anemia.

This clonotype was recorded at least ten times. The CDR3 region is CASSFGGTSTDTQYF. The CDR3 bases are TGTGCCAGCAGCTTTGGGGGCACTAGCACAGATACGCAGTATTTT. The chain has TRBV7-9 and TRBJ2-3, with D possibly matching TRBD1 (6 bases). The V end lost 3 bases, the J end lost 0 bases, and 10 bases lay between the germline ends. Per the germline V gene, CDR1 is SEHNR and CDR2 is FQNEAQ (reference sequence). The CDR3 length is 15 residues.

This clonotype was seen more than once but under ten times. For the CDR3, the DNA is TGTGCCAGCAGTGAAGCCAGGGGGCAAGGGTCTGGGGCCAACGTCCTGACTTTC. Its translation is CASSEARGQGSGANVLTF. The chain uses TRBV6-1 and TRBJ2-6, with 8 bases matching TRBD1. This CDR3 spans 18 amino acids. The ends lost 0 bases at V and 1 base at J; junction bases unmatched: 5. Germline V lookup: CDR1 MNHNS, CDR2 SASEGT.

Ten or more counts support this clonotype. Here the CDR3 reads CASSPGTTYEQYF. In DNA, the CDR3 is TGTGCCAGCAGCCCCGGGACCACTTACGAGCAGTACTTC. The chain combines TRBV5-4 with TRBJ2-7, with D perhaps matching TRBD1 or TRBD2 (5 bases each). The length of the CDR3 is 13 residues. Deletions cut 4 bases from V and 4 bases from J, with 12 bases between. Germline assignment: CDR1 SGHNT and CDR2 YYREEE (reference sequence).

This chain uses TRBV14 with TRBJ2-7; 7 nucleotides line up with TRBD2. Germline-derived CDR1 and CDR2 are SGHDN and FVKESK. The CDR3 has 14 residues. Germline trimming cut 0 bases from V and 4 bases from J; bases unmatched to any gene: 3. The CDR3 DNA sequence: TGTGCCAGCAGCCAAGAGGGGGAGGGTTACGAGCAGTACTTC. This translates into CASSQEGEGYEQYF.

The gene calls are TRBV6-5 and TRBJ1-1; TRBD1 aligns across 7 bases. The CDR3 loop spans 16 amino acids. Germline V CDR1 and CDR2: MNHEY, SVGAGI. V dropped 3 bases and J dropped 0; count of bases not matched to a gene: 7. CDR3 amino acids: CASSYSPGGLNTEAFF. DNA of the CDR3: TGTGCCAGCAGTTATTCGCCAGGGGGTTTGAACACTGAAGCTTTCTTT.

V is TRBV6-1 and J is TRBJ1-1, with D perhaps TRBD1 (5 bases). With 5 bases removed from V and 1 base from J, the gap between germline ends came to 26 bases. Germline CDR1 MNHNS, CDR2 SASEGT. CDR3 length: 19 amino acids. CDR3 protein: CASSTPWGTAGSENTEAFF. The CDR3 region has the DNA TGTGCCAGCAGTACCCCCTGGGGGACGGCCGGCTCCGAGAACACTGAAGCTTTCTTT.

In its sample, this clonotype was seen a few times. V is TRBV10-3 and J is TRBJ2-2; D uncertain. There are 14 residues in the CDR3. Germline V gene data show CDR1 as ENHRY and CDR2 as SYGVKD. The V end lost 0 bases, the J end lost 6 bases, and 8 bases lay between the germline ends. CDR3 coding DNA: TGTGCCATCAGTGAGTCCGGGTTGGCCGGGGAGCTGTTTTTT. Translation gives CAISESGLAGELFF.

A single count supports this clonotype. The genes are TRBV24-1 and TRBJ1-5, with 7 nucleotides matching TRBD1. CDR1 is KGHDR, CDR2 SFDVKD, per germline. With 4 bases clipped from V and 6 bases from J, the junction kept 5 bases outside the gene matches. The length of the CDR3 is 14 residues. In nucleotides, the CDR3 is TGTGCCACCAGTGAACCACAGGGGATTCAGCCCCAGCATTTT. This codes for CATSEPQGIQPQHF.

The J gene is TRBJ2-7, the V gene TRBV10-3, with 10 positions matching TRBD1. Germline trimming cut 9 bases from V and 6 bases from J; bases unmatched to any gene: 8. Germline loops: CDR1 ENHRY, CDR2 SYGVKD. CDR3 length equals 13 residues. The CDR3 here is CAMTGGAHLEQYF. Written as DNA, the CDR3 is TGTGCCATGACAGGGGGCGCCCACCTCGAGCAGTACTTC.

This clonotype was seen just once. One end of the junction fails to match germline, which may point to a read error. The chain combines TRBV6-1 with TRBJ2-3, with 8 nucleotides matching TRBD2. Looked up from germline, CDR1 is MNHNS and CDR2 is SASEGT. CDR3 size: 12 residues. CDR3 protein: CASRGGTGTQYF. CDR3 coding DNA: TGTGCCAGTCGGGGGGGCACAGGTACGCAGTATTTT.

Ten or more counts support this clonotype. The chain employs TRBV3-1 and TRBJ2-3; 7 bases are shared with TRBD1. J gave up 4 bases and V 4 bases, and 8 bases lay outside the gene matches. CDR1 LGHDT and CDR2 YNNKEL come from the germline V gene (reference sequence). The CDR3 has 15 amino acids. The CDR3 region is CASSLTGTAADTQYF. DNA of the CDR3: TGTGCCAGCAGCCTGACAGGGACGGCCGCAGATACGCAGTATTTT.

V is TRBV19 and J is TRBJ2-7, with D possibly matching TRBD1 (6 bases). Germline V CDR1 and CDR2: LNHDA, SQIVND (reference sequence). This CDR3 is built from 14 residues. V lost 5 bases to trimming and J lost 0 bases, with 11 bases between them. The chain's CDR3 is CASSSGQSSYEQYF. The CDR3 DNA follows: TGTGCCAGTAGTTCCGGACAGAGCTCCTACGAGCAGTACTTC.

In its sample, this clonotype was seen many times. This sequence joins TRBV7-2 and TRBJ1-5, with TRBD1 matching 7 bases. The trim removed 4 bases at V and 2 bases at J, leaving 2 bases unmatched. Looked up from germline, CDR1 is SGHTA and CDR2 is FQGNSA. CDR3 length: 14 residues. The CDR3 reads CASSSTGGNQPQHF. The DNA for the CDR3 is TGTGCCAGCAGCTCAACAGGGGGCAATCAGCCCCAGCATTTT.

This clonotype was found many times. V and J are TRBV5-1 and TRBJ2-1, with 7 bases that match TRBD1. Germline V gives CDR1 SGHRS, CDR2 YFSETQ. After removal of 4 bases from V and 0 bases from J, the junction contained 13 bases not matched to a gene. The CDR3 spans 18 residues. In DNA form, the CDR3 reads TGCGCCAGCAGCATAACCACAGGGGCGATAAACTCCTACAATGAGCAGTTCTTC. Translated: CASSITTGAINSYNEQFF.

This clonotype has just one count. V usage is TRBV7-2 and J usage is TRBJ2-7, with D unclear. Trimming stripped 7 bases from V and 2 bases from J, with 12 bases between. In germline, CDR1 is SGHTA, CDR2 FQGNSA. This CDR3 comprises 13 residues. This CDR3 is CASNIGITYEQYF. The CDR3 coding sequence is TGTGCCAGCAACATAGGGATTACCTACGAGCAGTACTTC.

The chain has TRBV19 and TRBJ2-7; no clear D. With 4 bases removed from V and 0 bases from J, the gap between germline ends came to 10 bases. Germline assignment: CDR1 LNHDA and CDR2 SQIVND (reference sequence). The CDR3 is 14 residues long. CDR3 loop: CASSTRSGSYEQYF. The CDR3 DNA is TGTGCCAGTAGTACGAGGTCGGGCTCCTACGAGCAGTACTTC.

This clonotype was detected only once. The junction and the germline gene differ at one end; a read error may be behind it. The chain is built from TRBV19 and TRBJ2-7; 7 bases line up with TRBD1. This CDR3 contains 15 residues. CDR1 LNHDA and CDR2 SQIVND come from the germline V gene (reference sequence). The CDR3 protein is CASSRYRGTLYDQYF. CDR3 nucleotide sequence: TGTGCCAGTAGTAGGTACAGGGGTACCCTCTACGATCAGTACTTC.

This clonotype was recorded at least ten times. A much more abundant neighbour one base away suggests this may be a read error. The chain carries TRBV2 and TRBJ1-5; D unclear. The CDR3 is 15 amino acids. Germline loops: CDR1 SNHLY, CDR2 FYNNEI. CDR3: CASWPGDGSNRPQHF. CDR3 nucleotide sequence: TGTGCCAGCTGGCCTGGTGACGGTAGCAATCGGCCCCAGCATTTT.